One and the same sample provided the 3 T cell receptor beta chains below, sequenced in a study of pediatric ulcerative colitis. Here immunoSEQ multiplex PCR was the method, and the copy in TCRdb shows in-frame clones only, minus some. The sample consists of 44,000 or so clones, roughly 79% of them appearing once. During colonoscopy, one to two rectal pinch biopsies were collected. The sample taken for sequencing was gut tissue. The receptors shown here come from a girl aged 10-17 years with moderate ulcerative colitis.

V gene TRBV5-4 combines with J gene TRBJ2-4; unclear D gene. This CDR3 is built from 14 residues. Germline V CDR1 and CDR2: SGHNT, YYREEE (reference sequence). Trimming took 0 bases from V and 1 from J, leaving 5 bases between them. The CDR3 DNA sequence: TGTGCCAGCAGCTTGGGGCGGGCCAAAAACATTCAGTACTTC. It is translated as CASSLGRAKNIQYF.

The DNA for the CDR3 is TGTGCCAGCGGTTCTTACACAGATACGCAGTATTTT. As protein: CASGSYTDTQYF. The J gene is TRBJ2-3, the V gene TRBV25-1; D gene ambiguous. The germline gives CDR1 MGHDK, CDR2 SYGVNS. The V end was cut by 8 bases, the J end by 2 bases, with 8 bases between. This CDR3 contains 12 residues.

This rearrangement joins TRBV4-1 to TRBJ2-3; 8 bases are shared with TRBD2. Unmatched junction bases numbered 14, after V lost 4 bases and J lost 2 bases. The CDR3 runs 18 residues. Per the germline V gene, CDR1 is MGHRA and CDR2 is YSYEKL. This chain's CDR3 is CASSLQSGGPGHTDTQYF. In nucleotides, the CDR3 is TGCGCCAGCAGCCTCCAGTCGGGGGGGCCCGGCCACACAGATACGCAGTATTTT.